This is a list of T cell receptor beta chains from one sample in a study of T cells in Graves' hyperthyroidism and ophthalmopathy. TCRdb analysed the multiplex PCR reads with MiXCR anew, one entry per CDR3 protein. In the table there are approximately 870,000 distinct CDR3 sequences, 38% of which are singletons. The sample was blood. The receptor source for this set is a man aged 18 to 29 with Graves' hyperthyroidism. The CDR3 runs from the conserved cysteine through the conserved F or W.

j_gene,v_gene,CDR3aa
TRBJ2-7,TRBV12-3/TRBV12-4,CASSWGQPGEQYF
TRBJ2-5,TRBV7-2,CASSLRGNQETQYF
TRBJ2-2,TRBV13,CASSLVGGSGELFF
TRBJ2-2,TRBV29-1,CSLWNRLAFTGELFF
TRBJ1-5,TRBV10-3,CATLDRGKSQPQHF
TRBJ2-6,TRBV7-2,CASSQAGAPGANVLTF
TRBJ2-2,TRBV7-2,CASSPRAGESTGELFF
TRBJ1-4,TRBV6-6,CASSGNTATNEKLFF
TRBJ2-5,TRBV29-1,CSVEEGGGEETQYF
TRBJ2-3,TRBV9,CASSLPNGGTDTQYF
TRBJ2-2,TRBV7-2,CASSLGLAGSYLTNTGELFF
TRBJ1-6,TRBV7-2,CASSKFCFGKVKNSPLHF
TRBJ2-7,TRBV7-2,CASSWGRTYEQYF
TRBJ1-5,TRBV10-3,CASRLGTNNQPQHF
TRBJ1-6,TRBV2,CASSDQRDGDSPLHF
TRBJ2-7,TRBV5-1,CASKSVQGAGVLEQYF
TRBJ2-7,TRBV20-1,CSAIRALDYSYEQYF
TRBJ2-6,TRBV15,CATGGKVTEAF
TRBJ1-1,TRBV11-2,CASRSLTDNTEAFF
TRBJ1-1,TRBV9,CASRAPVGGTEALF